This record looks at one T cell receptor beta chain sequence and its context. As yet, its antigen is unknown. Here immunoSEQ multiplex PCR was the method, and the copy in TCRdb shows in-frame clones only, minus some. This table holds approximately 140,000 clones, around 91% found once. This specimen belongs to a study of T cell responses to AZD1222 COVID-19 vaccine. Regarding the study as a whole: Females outnumbered males among donors, who were mostly white British; clonal diversity was possibly underestimated. Seropositive AZD1222 recipients at baseline numbered only 5 to 7.

Pooled samples include second doses given at about 4 or 12 weeks. This CDR3 is built from 17 residues. CDR1 and CDR2 from the germline V gene are SGHDN and FVKESK. Trimming took 0 bases from V and 2 from J; bases not matched to a gene: 5. The sample was peripheral blood, taken 28 days after the second AZD1222 dose. The sequence was obtained from an adult who received the AZD1222 COVID-19 vaccine. The chain combines TRBV14 with TRBJ2-3; 10 bases align to TRBD1. CDR3 sequence (DNA): TGTGCCAGCAGCCAAGACATTGGGACAGGGGTCACAGATACGCAGTATTTT. This codes for CASSQDIGTGVTDTQYF.